This T cell receptor beta chain was documented in a study of T cell repertoires in cytomegalovirus infection. MiXCR, run by TCRdb on the reads, gives a single entry per CDR3 protein. Seen here are about 700,000 distinct CDR3 sequences, roughly 33% observed once, and the top ten hold about 20%. Trimming removed 4 bases at V and 7 bases at J, with 11 bases between. The CDR3 runs 13 residues. The table lists this clonotype with many counts. What it binds is not known. The sequenced sample was cultured PBMCs, obtained from culture after CMV antigen stimulation. The chain employs TRBV12-3 or TRBV12-4 and TRBJ1-5; maybe TRBD1 (6 bases). The TCR originated in a human donor in good health (CMV status not recorded). Some clones in this sample may be carry-over from other donors' samples. The CDR3 bases are TGTGCCAGCAGTTGGGGGGCGAGGCAGCCCCAGCATTTT. Encoded protein: CASSWGARQPQHF.